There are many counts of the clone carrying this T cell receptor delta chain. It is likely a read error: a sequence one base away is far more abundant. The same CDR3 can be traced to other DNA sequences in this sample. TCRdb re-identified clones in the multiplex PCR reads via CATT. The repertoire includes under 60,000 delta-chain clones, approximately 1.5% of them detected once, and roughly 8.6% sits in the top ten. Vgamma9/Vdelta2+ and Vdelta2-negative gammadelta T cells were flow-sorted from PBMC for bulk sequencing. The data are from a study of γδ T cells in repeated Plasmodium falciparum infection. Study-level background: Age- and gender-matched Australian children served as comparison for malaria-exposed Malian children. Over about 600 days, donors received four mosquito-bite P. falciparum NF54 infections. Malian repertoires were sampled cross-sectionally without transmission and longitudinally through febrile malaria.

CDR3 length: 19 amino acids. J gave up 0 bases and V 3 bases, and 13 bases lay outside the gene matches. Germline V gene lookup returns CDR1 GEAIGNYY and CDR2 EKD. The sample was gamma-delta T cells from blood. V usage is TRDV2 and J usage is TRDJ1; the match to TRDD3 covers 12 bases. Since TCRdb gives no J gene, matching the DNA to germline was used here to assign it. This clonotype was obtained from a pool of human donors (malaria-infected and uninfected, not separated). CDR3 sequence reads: CACDSQITGGYPDTDKLIF. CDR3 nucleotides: TGTGCCTGTGACTCCCAGATTACTGGGGGATACCCCGACACCGATAAACTCATCTTT.